The subject of this entry is one T cell receptor beta chain. In germline, CDR1 is SQVTM, CDR2 ANQGSEA. V was shortened by 3 bases and J by 1 base, with 8 bases between the two germline ends. This CDR3 contains 13 residues. The data belong to a study of blood T cell repertoires in COVID-19. About the research overall: The cDNA or gDNA used as material had been derived from T cells, B-cell-depleted T cells, or PBMCs.

Everyone who took part was 18 to 89 years old, and they came from fewer than 25 US areas. Sequenced by immunoSEQ multiplex PCR; TCRdb stores in-frame clones only, minus some. Among around 500,000 clones listed, about 88% were seen once. This receptor was identified in a woman in her sixties who had recovered from COVID-19. The sequencing input was PBMCs or T cells enriched from blood (not recorded which). The chain combines TRBV29-1 with TRBJ2-3; tentatively, D is TRBD2 (5 bases). In DNA form, the CDR3 reads TGCAGCGTTGAGGACGGGGGCACAGATACGCAGTATTTT. This encodes CSVEDGGTDTQYF.